A selection of T cell receptor beta chains follows, all from one sample in a study of beta chain features in type 1 diabetes. Clones were sequenced by immunoSEQ multiplex PCR, and TCRdb holds only the in-frame ones, with some missing. The sample yields just over 450,000 clones, around 28% seen once. The sequenced sample was naive CD4+ T cells from blood. All receptors derive from a man in his late teens or twenties in good health. CDR3s include the opening cysteine and the closing phenylalanine or tryptophan. The order of the fields is clone size, V gene, D gene, J gene, CDR3 protein, CDR3 DNA. A D gene is named only where the DNA matches it firmly. The size field is filled for only some rows; it gives once, few, many or a size class.

size: .; V: TRBV29-1; D: TRBD1; J: TRBJ2-2; CDR3: CSVPGTGGGTGELFF; DNA: TGCAGCGTCCCCGGGACAGGGGGCGGAACCGGGGAGCTGTTTTTT
size: .; V: TRBV30; D: .; J: TRBJ1-5; CDR3: CAWSRGNQPQHF; DNA: TGTGCCTGGAGCAGAGGGAATCAGCCCCAGCATTTT
size: few; V: TRBV7-2; D: .; J: TRBJ2-2; CDR3: CASSFRTENTGELFF; DNA: TGTGCCAGCAGCTTTCGGACAGAGAACACCGGGGAGCTGTTTTTT
size: once; V: TRBV2; D: .; J: TRBJ2-7; CDR3: CASSPTPLPGYEQYF; DNA: TGTGCCAGCAGTCCGACACCGCTCCCGGGGTACGAGCAGTACTTC
size: .; V: TRBV15; D: TRBD2; J: TRBJ2-7; CDR3: CATSSARLAATYEQYF; DNA: TGTGCCACCAGCAGTGCGCGACTAGCGGCTACCTACGAGCAGTACTTC
size: .; V: TRBV14; D: .; J: TRBJ2-1; CDR3: CASSQLRGLPLGNEQFF; DNA: TGTGCCAGCAGCCAGCTCAGGGGACTCCCGCTCGGGAATGAGCAGTTCTTC
size: .; V: TRBV29-1; D: .; J: TRBJ1-2; CDR3: CSVEGTRHTNYGYTF; DNA: TGCAGCGTTGAAGGGACCCGTCACACTAACTATGGCTACACCTTC
size: .; V: TRBV5-6; D: .; J: TRBJ1-5; CDR3: CASSLGPGGNQPQHF; DNA: TGTGCCAGCAGCTTGGGGCCAGGGGGCAATCAGCCCCAGCATTTT
size: .; V: TRBV4-3; D: TRBD1; J: TRBJ2-7; CDR3: CASSQDRAGGRISGYEQYF; DNA: TGCGCCAGCAGCCAAGATAGGGCAGGGGGCCGGATATCGGGATACGAGCAGTACTTC
size: few; V: TRBV15; D: .; J: TRBJ2-5; CDR3: CATSRDRYRERETQYF; DNA: TGTGCCACCAGCAGAGATCGGTATAGGGAACGGGAGACCCAGTACTTC
size: .; V: TRBV11-2; D: .; J: TRBJ2-3; CDR3: CASSPRPDRPDTQYF; DNA: TGTGCCAGCAGCCCGCGACCGGACCGGCCAGATACGCAGTATTTT
size: .; V: TRBV11-2; D: .; J: TRBJ2-7; CDR3: CASSLTWGAGTSYEQYF; DNA: TGTGCCAGCAGCTTGACCTGGGGCGCGGGGACCTCCTACGAGCAGTACTTC
size: .; V: TRBV30; D: .; J: TRBJ2-1; CDR3: CAWSRGDSYNEQFF; DNA: TGTGCCTGGAGTAGGGGGGACTCCTACAATGAGCAGTTCTTC
size: once; V: TRBV5-4; D: TRBD2; J: TRBJ2-1; CDR3: CASSILTSGSFNEQFF; DNA: TGTGCCAGCAGCATTCTGACTAGCGGGTCCTTTAATGAGCAGTTCTTC
size: few; V: TRBV7-2; D: TRBD2; J: TRBJ2-1; CDR3: CASSPPGGSYNEQFF; DNA: TGTGCCAGCAGCCCGCCGGGGGGCTCCTACAATGAGCAGTTCTTC
size: .; V: TRBV29-1; D: .; J: TRBJ2-7; CDR3: CSVIGRRGNEQYF; DNA: TGCAGCGTTATTGGCAGGAGGGGGAACGAGCAGTACTTC
size: few; V: TRBV19; D: TRBD1; J: TRBJ2-3; CDR3: CASSDRATDTQYF; DNA: TGTGCCAGCTCGGACAGGGCCACAGATACGCAGTATTTT
size: .; V: TRBV4-2; D: TRBD2; J: TRBJ2-2; CDR3: CASSQVLAAGELFF; DNA: TGTGCCAGCAGCCAAGTACTAGCGGCCGGGGAGCTGTTTTTT
size: .; V: TRBV6-5; D: TRBD2; J: TRBJ2-1; CDR3: CASSLRTSGNGEQFF; DNA: TGTGCCAGCAGTCTCCGGACTAGCGGGAACGGGGAGCAGTTCTTC
size: .; V: TRBV30; D: .; J: TRBJ1-4; CDR3: CAWHPPGIPEKLFF; DNA: TGTGCCTGGCACCCCCCGGGGATACCCGAAAAACTGTTTTTT
size: few; V: TRBV30; D: .; J: TRBJ2-3; CDR3: CAWSVRWNTQYF; DNA: TGTGCCTGGAGTGTACGGTGGAATACGCAGTATTTT
size: .; V: TRBV19; D: TRBD2; J: TRBJ2-3; CDR3: CASQTSGRTDTQYF; DNA: TGTGCCAGCCAGACTAGCGGGAGAACAGATACGCAGTATTTT
size: few; V: TRBV13; D: .; J: TRBJ1-1; CDR3: CASSLTGLEGEAFF; DNA: TGTGCCAGCAGCTTAACGGGATTAGAAGGGGAAGCTTTCTTT
size: .; V: TRBV19; D: TRBD1; J: TRBJ1-5; CDR3: CASSAGTGGPYSNQPQHF; DNA: TGTGCCAGTAGCGCCGGGACAGGGGGCCCTTATAGCAATCAGCCCCAGCATTTT
size: .; V: TRBV25-1; D: .; J: TRBJ2-1; CDR3: CASSDTYNEQFF; DNA: TGTGCCAGCAGTGACACCTACAATGAGCAGTTCTTC
size: few; V: TRBV7-9; D: TRBD1; J: TRBJ2-7; CDR3: CASSIAGTGYEQYF; DNA: TGTGCCAGCAGCATCGCCGGGACAGGCTACGAGCAGTACTTC
size: few; V: TRBV5-1; D: TRBD1; J: TRBJ1-2; CDR3: CASKLIPGQGNYGYTF; DNA: TGCGCCAGCAAGCTTATCCCTGGACAGGGGAACTATGGCTACACCTTC
size: .; V: TRBV29-1; D: .; J: TRBJ2-7; CDR3: CSVEDRQGRNEQYF; DNA: TGCAGCGTTGAAGATAGGCAGGGGAGGAACGAGCAGTACTTC
size: .; V: TRBV5-1; D: TRBD2; J: TRBJ2-1; CDR3: CATYSPGLAGNEQFF; DNA: TGCGCCACTTACTCCCCGGGACTAGCGGGGAATGAGCAGTTCTTC
size: .; V: TRBV4-1; D: .; J: TRBJ2-3; CDR3: CASSQVGSLGDTQYF; DNA: TGCGCCAGCAGCCAAGTCGGGTCCCTTGGGGATACGCAGTATTTT
size: few; V: TRBV4-3; D: TRBD1; J: TRBJ1-2; CDR3: CASSQVPGGGNYGYTF; DNA: TGCGCCAGCAGCCAAGTCCCAGGGGGCGGTAACTATGGCTACACCTTC
size: .; V: TRBV28; D: TRBD1; J: TRBJ2-1; CDR3: CASSLSAGGSYNEQFF; DNA: TGTGCCAGCAGTTTATCGGCAGGGGGCTCCTACAATGAGCAGTTCTTC
size: few; V: TRBV5-1; D: TRBD2; J: TRBJ2-7; CDR3: CASSLAGLAVYEQYF; DNA: TGCGCCAGCAGCCTGGCCGGACTAGCGGTCTACGAGCAGTACTTC
size: .; V: TRBV5-1; D: .; J: TRBJ2-1; CDR3: CASSLGGNEQFF; DNA: TGCGCCAGCAGCTTGGGTGGAAATGAGCAGTTCTTC
size: few; V: TRBV2; D: .; J: TRBJ2-7; CDR3: CASTKDTSYEQYF; DNA: TGTGCCAGCACTAAGGACACCTCCTACGAGCAGTACTTC
size: few; V: TRBV7-7; D: .; J: TRBJ2-5; CDR3: CASSLEIQGRETQYF; DNA: TGTGCCAGCAGTCTAGAAATTCAGGGCAGAGAGACCCAGTACTTC
size: .; V: TRBV19; D: .; J: TRBJ2-5; CDR3: CASSITAGLETQYF; DNA: TGTGCCAGTAGTATAACGGCGGGACTGGAGACCCAGTACTTC
size: few; V: TRBV5-1; D: TRBD2; J: TRBJ2-1; CDR3: CASSLGPGLQNNEQFF; DNA: TGCGCCAGCAGCTTGGGCCCGGGACTACAGAACAATGAGCAGTTCTTC
size: .; V: TRBV5-1; D: .; J: TRBJ2-3; CDR3: CASSLAPSSTDTQYF; DNA: TGCGCCAGCAGCTTGGCCCCCTCCTCCACAGATACGCAGTATTTT